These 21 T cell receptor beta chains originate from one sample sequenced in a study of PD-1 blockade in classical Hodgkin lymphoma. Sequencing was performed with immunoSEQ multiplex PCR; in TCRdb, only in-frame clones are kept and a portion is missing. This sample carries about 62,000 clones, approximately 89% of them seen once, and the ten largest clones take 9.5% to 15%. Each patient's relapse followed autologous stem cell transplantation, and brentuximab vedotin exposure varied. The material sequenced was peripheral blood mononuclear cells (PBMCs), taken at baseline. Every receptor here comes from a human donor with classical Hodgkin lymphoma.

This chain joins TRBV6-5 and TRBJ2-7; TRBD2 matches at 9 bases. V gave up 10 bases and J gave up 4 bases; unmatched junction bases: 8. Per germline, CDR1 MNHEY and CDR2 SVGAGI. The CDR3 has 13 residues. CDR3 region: CANRAGGGYEQYF. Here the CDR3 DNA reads TGTGCCAACAGAGCGGGGGGCGGATACGAGCAGTACTTC.

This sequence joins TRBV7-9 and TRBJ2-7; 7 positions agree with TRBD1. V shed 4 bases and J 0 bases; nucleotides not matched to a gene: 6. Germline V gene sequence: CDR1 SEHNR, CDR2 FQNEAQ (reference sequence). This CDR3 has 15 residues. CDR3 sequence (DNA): TGTGCCAGCAGCTCCAGGGACAGAACCTCCTACGAGCAGTACTTC. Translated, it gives CASSSRDRTSYEQYF.

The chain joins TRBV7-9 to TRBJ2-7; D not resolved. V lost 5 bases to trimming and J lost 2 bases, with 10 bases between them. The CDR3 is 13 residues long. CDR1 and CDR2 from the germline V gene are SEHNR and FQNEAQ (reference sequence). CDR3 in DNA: TGTGCCAGCAGCCCGAAAGGCCCCTACGAGCAGTACTTC. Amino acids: CASSPKGPYEQYF.

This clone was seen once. The CDR3 here is CAWGTGVNTEAFF. The CDR3 DNA follows: TGTGCCTGGGGGACAGGGGTGAACACTGAAGCTTTCTTT. The V and J genes are TRBV30 and TRBJ1-1, with 10 bases identical to TRBD1. J was trimmed by 0 bases and V by 5 bases; bases with no gene match: 0. The CDR3 is made up of 13 amino acids. The germline gives CDR1 GTSNPN, CDR2 SVGIG (reference sequence).

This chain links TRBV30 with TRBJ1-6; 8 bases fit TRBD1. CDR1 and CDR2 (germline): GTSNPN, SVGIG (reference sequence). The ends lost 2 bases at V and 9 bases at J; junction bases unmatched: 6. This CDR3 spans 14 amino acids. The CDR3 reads CAWSLGQGASPLHF. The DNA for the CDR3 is TGTGCCTGGAGTCTCGGACAGGGCGCTTCACCCCTCCACTTT.

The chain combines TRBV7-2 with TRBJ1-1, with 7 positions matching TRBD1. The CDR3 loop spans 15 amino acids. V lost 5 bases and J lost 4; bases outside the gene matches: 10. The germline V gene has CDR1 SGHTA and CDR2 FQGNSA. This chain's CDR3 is CASSLMTGIGTEAFF. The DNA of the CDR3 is TGTGCCAGCAGCCTTATGACAGGGATCGGCACTGAAGCTTTCTTT.

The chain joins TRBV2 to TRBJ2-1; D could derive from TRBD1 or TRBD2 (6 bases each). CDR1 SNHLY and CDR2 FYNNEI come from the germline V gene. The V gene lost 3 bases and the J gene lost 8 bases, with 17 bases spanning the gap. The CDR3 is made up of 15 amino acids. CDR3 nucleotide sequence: TGTGCCAGCAGTGATGGCGGGACAATCGTCCATGAGCAGTTCTTC. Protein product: CASSDGGTIVHEQFF.

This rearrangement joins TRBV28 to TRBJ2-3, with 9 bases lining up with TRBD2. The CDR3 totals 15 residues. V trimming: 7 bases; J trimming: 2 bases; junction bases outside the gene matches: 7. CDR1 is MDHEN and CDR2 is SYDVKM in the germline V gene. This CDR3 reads CASKSSGAYTDTQYF. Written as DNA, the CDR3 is TGTGCCAGCAAATCTAGCGGGGCCTACACAGATACGCAGTATTTT.

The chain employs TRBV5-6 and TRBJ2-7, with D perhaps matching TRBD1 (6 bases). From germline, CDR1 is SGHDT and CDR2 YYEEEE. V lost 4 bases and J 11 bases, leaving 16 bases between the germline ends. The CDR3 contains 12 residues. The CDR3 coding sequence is TGTGCCAGCAGCCAGCAGGGGAGCTTCAAGTACTTC. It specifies CASSQQGSFKYF. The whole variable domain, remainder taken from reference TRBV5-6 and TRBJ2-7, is DAGVTQSPTHLIKTRGQQVTLRCSPKSGHDTVSWYQQALGQGPQFIFQYYEEEERQRGNFPDRFSGHQFPNYSSELNVNALLLGDSALYLCASSQQGSFKYFGPGTRLTVT.

The DNA of the CDR3 is TGCGCCAGCAGCCAAGATTATAGCAATCAGCCCCAGCATTTT. It is translated as CASSQDYSNQPQHF. The chain uses TRBV4-1 and TRBJ1-5, with D hard to call. The CDR3 totals 14 residues. The V gene lost 0 bases and the J gene lost 0 bases, with 3 bases spanning the gap. Looked up from germline, CDR1 is MGHRA and CDR2 is YSYEKL.

CDR3 DNA sequence: TGTGCCAGCAGTTTGTTAAGCCCAGGAGGGGAAAAACTGTTTTTT. Translated: CASSLLSPGGEKLFF. The chain joins TRBV6-5 to TRBJ1-4; D gene unclear. Trimming pared 4 bases from V and 8 bases from J, leaving 17 bases between. The V gene's germline CDR1 is MNHEY and CDR2 SVGAGI. The CDR3 runs to 15 residues.

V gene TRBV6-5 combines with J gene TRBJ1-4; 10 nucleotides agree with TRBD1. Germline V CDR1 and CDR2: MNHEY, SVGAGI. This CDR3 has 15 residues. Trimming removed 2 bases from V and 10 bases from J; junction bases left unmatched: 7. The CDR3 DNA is TGTGCCAGCAGTTACCAAGGGGACAGGGGCACAAAACTGTTTTTT. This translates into CASSYQGDRGTKLFF.

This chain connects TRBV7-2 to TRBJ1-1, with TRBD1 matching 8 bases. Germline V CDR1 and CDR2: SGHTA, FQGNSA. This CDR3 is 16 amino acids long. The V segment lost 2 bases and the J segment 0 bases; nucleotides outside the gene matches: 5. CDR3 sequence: CASSLFQGAMNTEAFF. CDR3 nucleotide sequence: TGTGCCAGCAGCTTATTTCAGGGGGCCATGAACACTGAAGCTTTCTTT.

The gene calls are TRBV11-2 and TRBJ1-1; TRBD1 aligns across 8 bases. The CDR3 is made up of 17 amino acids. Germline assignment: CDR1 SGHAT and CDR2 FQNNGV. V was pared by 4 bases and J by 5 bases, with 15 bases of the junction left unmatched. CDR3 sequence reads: CASSYSRGRTMMTEAFF. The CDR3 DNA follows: TGTGCCAGCAGCTATAGCAGGGGGCGAACGATGATGACTGAAGCTTTCTTT.

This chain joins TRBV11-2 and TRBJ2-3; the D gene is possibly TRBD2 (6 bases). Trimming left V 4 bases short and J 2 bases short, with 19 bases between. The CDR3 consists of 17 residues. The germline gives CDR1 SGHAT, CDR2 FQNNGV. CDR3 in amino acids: CASSWEDWPPDTDTQYF. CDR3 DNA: TGTGCCAGCAGCTGGGAGGACTGGCCGCCTGACACAGATACGCAGTATTTT.

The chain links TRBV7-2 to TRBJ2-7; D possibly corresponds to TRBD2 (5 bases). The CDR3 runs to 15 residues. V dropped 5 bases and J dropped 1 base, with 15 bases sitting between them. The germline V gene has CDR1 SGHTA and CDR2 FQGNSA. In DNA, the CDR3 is TGTGCCAGCAGCCGGGATGCCGGGTTGTCCTACGAGCAGTACTTC. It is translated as CASSRDAGLSYEQYF.

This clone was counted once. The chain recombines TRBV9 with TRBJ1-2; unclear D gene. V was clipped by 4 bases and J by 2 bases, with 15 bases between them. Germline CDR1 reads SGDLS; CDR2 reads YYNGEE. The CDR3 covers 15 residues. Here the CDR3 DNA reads TGTGCCAGCAGCCCCCGGGCCTTGGAGAACTATGGCTACACCTTC. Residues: CASSPRALENYGYTF.

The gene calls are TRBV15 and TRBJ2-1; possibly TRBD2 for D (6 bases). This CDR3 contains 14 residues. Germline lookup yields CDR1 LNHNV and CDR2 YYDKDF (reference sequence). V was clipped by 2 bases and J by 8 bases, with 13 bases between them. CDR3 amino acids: CATSRLYRGDEQFF. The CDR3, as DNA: TGTGCCACCAGCAGACTATACCGCGGGGATGAGCAGTTCTTC.

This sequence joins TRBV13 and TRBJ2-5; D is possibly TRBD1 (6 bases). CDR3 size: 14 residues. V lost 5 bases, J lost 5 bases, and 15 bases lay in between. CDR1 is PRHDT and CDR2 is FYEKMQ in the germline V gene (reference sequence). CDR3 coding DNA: TGTGCCAGCAGCGAACTGGACAGAAGGGAGACCCAGTACTTC. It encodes CASSELDRRETQYF.

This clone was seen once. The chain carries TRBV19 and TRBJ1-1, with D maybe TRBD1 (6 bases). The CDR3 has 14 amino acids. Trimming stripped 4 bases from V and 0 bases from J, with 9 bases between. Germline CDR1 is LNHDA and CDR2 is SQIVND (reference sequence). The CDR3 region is CASSRGPLNTEAFF. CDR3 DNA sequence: TGTGCCAGTAGTAGGGGGCCCCTGAACACTGAAGCTTTCTTT.

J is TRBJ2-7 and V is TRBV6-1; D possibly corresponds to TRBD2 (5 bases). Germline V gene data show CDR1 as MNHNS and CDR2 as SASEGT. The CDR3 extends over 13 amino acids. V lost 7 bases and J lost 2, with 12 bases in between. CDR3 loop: CASMLSGAYEQYF. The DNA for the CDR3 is TGTGCCAGCATGCTAAGCGGCGCCTACGAGCAGTACTTC.